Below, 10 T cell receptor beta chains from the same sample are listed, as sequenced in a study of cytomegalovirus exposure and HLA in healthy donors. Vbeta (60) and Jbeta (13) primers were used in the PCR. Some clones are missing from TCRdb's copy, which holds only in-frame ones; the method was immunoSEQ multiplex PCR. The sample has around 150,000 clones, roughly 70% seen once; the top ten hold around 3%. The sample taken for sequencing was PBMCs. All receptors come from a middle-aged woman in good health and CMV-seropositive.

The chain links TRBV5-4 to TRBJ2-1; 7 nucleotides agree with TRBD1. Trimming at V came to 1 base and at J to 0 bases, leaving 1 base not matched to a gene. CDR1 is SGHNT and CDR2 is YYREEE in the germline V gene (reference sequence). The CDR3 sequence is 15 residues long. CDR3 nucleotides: TGTGCCAGCAGCTTGCGACAGGGCTCCTACAATGAGCAGTTCTTC. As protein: CASSLRQGSYNEQFF.

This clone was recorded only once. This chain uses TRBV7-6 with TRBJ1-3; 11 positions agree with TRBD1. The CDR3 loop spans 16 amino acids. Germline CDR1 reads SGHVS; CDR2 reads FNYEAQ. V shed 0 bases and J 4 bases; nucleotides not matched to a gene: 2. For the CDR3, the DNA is TGTGCCAGCAGCTTAGCGGGACAGGGGGTCGGAAACACCATATATTTT. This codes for CASSLAGQGVGNTIYF.

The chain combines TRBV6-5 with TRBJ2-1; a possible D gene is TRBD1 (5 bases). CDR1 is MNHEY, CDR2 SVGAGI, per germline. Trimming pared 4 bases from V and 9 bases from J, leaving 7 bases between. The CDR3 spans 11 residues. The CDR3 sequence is CASSSRGEQFF. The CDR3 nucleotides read TGTGCCAGCAGTTCTAGGGGTGAGCAGTTCTTC.

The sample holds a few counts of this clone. The CDR3 DNA sequence: TGTGCCAGCAGCTTGGACAGGTCGAGTGAAAAACTGTTTTTT. As protein: CASSLDRSSEKLFF. J is TRBJ1-4 and V is TRBV11-1; 7 nucleotides line up with TRBD1. V shed 3 bases and J 7 bases; nucleotides not matched to a gene: 5. Looked up from germline, CDR1 is SGHAT and CDR2 is FQDESV (reference sequence). CDR3 length: 14 residues.

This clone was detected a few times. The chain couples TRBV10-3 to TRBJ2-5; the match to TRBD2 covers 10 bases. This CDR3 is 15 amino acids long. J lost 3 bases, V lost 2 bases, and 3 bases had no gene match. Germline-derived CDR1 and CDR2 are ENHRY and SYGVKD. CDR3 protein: CAISEAGLAEETQYF. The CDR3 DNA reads TGTGCCATCAGTGAGGCTGGACTAGCGGAAGAGACCCAGTACTTC.

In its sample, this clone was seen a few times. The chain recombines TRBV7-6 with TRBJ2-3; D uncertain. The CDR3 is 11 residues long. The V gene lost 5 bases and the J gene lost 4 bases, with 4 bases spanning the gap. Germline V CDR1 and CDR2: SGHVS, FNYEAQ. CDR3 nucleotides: TGTGCCAGCAGCCAGGCAGATACGCAGTATTTT. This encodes CASSQADTQYF.

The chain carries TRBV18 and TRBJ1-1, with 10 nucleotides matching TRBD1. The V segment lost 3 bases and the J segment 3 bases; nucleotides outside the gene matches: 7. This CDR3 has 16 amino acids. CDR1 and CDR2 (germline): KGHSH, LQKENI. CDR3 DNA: TGTGCCAGCTCACCTGGACAGGGGGTGGGAGACACTGAAGCTTTCTTT. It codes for CASSPGQGVGDTEAFF.

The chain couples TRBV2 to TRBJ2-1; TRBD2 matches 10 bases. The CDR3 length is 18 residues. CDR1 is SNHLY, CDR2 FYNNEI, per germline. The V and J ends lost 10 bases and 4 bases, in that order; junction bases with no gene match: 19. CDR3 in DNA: TGTGCCACCTGGGCGGATACTAGCGGACTAGCGGCTTACAATGAGCAGTTCTTC. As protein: CATWADTSGLAAYNEQFF.

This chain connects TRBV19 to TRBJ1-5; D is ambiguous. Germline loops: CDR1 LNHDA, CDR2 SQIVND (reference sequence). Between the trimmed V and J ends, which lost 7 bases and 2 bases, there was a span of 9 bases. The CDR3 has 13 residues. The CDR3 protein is CASNRLGNQPQHF. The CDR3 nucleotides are TGTGCCAGTAACCGGTTAGGCAATCAGCCCCAGCATTTT.

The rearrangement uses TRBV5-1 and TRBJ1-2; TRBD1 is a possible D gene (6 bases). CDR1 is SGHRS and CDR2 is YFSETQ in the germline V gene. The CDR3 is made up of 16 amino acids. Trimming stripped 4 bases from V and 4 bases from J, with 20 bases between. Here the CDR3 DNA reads TGCGCCAGCAGCCCGACCCGGGACACCCTTTCCTATGGCTACACCTTC. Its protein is CASSPTRDTLSYGYTF.